Presented here are 7 T cell receptor beta chains from one specimen sequenced in a study of long-term antiretroviral therapy in people with HIV (dated by TCRdb to 2022 to 2024). The immunoSEQ hsTCRB v3.0 assay was used at survey level resolution to sequence the TRB variable region. The source is immuneACCESS, and TCRdb retained only in-frame sequences with V and J called. Part of the clones is not carried over; for the studies checked, unresolved V genes explain less than half of this, and the remainder is unexplained. For this sample there are 30,000 to 35,000 clones; 65% to 85% appear just once. Around 3.5% of the sample is held by the ten biggest clonotypes. The material was unsorted PBMCs, obtained 3 years after starting antiretroviral therapy. Receptors were obtained from a man aged 50-60 years with HIV.

This rearrangement joins TRBV7-9 to TRBJ1-1; D is unresolved. Per germline, CDR1 SEHNR and CDR2 FQNEAQ (reference sequence). CDR3 length: 17 residues. Between the trimmed V and J ends, which lost 1 base and 1 base, there was a span of 16 bases. Here the CDR3 DNA reads TGTGCCAGCAGCTTAGACGGTTCCGGAGTTCGGAACACTGAAGCTTTCTTT. Translating it yields CASSLDGSGVRNTEAFF.

The chain employs TRBV7-2 and TRBJ1-1; the D gene is possibly TRBD1 (6 bases). The germline V and J ends were trimmed by 5 bases and 1 base, with 14 bases remaining between them. The germline gives CDR1 SGHTA, CDR2 FQGNSA. The CDR3 contains 15 residues. CDR3 bases: TGTGCCAGCAGCGGGGGCGTCCTGACGAACACTGAAGCTTTCTTT. It codes for CASSGGVLTNTEAFF.

The chain couples TRBV29-1 to TRBJ1-2; D is perhaps TRBD1 (5 bases). The germline V gene has CDR1 SQVTM and CDR2 ANQGSEA. This CDR3 is 12 amino acids long. Trimming stripped 4 bases from V and 8 bases from J, with 14 bases between. The CDR3: CSVGGVGKGYTF. CDR3 DNA sequence: TGCAGCGTTGGAGGGGTAGGGAAGGGCTACACCTTC.

This clone was picked up one time. The rearrangement uses TRBV9 and TRBJ1-3; D is uncertain. Trimming removed 0 bases at V and 1 base at J, with 5 bases between. This CDR3 comprises 14 residues. The germline V gene encodes CDR1 SGDLS and CDR2 YYNGEE. The CDR3 DNA reads as TGTGCCAGCAGCGTAGCAGGATCTGGAAACACCATATATTTT. This sequence encodes CASSVAGSGNTIYF.

The chain has TRBV7-9 and TRBJ2-3, with D perhaps TRBD1 (6 bases). This CDR3 has 12 residues. The V end lost 4 bases, the J end lost 6 bases, and 8 bases lay between the germline ends. Looked up from germline, CDR1 is SEHNR and CDR2 is FQNEAQ (reference sequence). DNA of the CDR3: TGTGCCAGCAGCTCCCAGGGGGATACGCAGTATTTT. Translating it yields CASSSQGDTQYF.

V is TRBV21-1 and J is TRBJ1-3. TRBV21-1 is shown as a pseudogene. CDR3 length equals 16 residues. The DNA for the CDR3 is TGTGCCAGCAGCCCCATGGACGGGTCCTCTGGAAACACCATATATTTT. Translating gives CASSPMDGSSGNTIYF.

The CDR3 sequence is CASSVTETGNTEAFF. The DNA of the CDR3 is TGTGCCAGCAGCGTGACCGAGACTGGGAACACTGAAGCTTTCTTT. The chain uses TRBV9 and TRBJ1-1; unclear D gene. This CDR3 spans 15 amino acids. Trimming took off 2 bases at V and 1 base at J, with 12 bases between the two ends. The germline V gene encodes CDR1 SGDLS and CDR2 YYNGEE.